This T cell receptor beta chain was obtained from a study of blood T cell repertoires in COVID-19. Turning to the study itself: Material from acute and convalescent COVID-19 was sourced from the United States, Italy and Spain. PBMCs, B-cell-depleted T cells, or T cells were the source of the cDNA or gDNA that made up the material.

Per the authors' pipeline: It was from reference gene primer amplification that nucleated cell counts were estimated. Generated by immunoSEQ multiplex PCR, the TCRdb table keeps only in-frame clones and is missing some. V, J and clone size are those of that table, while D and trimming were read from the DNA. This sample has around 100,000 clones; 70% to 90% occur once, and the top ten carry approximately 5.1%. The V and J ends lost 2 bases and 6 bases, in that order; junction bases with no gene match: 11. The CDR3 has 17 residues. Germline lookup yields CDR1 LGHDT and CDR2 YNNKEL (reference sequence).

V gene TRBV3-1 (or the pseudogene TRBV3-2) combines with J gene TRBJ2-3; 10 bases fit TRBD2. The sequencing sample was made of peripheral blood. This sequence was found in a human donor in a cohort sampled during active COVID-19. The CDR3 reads CASSQNQAGGPSDTQYF. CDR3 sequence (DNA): TGTGCCAGCAGCCAAAATCAAGCGGGAGGGCCATCCGATACGCAGTATTTT.